These T cell receptor beta chains were read from a single sample in a study of T cells in Graves' hyperthyroidism and ophthalmopathy. TCRdb reprocessed the multiplex PCR reads with MiXCR, giving one entry per CDR3 protein. The sample consists of about 290,000 distinct CDR3 sequences, approximately 14% of them appearing once. Sequencing was carried out using blood. These TCRs come from a woman aged 50 to 65 with Graves' hyperthyroidism that later progressed to Graves' ophthalmopathy. Both conserved end residues are part of each CDR3. The D gene is left open where the match is weak. The listing skips clone size in some rows; elsewhere it reads once, few, many or a size class.

v_gene	j_gene	abundance	d_gene	CDR3nt	CDR3aa
TRBV6-5	TRBJ1-2	many	.	TGTGCCAGCAGTTACTACGGGGGGGAGGGCTACACCTTC	CASSYYGGEGYTF
TRBV28	TRBJ1-5	.	TRBD1	TGTGCCAGCAGGTGGACAGGGATGGGTCAGCCCCAGCATTTT	CASRWTGMGQPQHF
TRBV15	TRBJ2-7	.	.	TGTGCCACCAGCAGAGATTTTCGACGGAATTCCTACGAGCAGTACTTC	CATSRDFRRNSYEQYF
TRBV3-1	TRBJ1-1	many	.	TGTGCCAGCAGCCAAGGGCCCGCAGCCCCCACTGAAGCTTTCTTT	CASSQGPAAPTEAFF
TRBV4-1	TRBJ2-7	many	.	TGCGCCAGCAGCCAAGGTAGGGGCCCCTACGAGCAGTACTTC	CASSQGRGPYEQYF
TRBV3-1	TRBJ2-5	.	TRBD2	TGTGCCAGCAGCCAAGGACTAGCGGGAGGGCGGGAGACCCAGTACTTC	CASSQGLAGGRETQYF
TRBV20-1	TRBJ2-1	.	.	TGCAGTGCCCCGGCGTACAATGAGCAGTTCTTC	CSAPAYNEQFF
TRBV24-1	TRBJ2-5	.	.	TGTGCCACCAGTGATTCGTATGAAGAGACCCAGTACTTC	CATSDSYEETQYF
TRBV6-4	TRBJ2-1	many	TRBD2	TGTGCCAGCAGTGACGGCGGGAGCGCCTACAATGAGCAGTTCTTC	CASSDGGSAYNEQFF
TRBV28	TRBJ1-4	many	.	TGTGCCAGCAGTTTGAATAATGAAAAACTGTTTTTT	CASSLNNEKLFF
TRBV7-2	TRBJ1-1	.	.	TGTGCCAGCAGCGCACGAGATTCGGTGAACACTGAAGCTTTCTTT	CASSARDSVNTEAFF
TRBV2	TRBJ2-3	many	.	TGTGCCAGCAGTCCACGGCGGCAAACAGATACGCAGTATTTT	CASSPRRQTDTQYF
TRBV5-1	TRBJ1-1	many	TRBD1	TGCGCCAGCAGCTTCGGGACAGGGGCTGAAGCTTTCTTT	CASSFGTGAEAFF
TRBV28	TRBJ1-1	.	.	TGTGCCAGCAGCCCCGGACAGAACACTGGAGCTTTCTTT	CASSPGQNTGAFF
TRBV7-2	TRBJ1-5	many	.	TGTGCCAGCAGCCGACTTTCGGAAAAGCCCCAGCATTTT	CASSRLSEKPQHF
TRBV28	TRBJ1-5	many	.	TGTGCCAGCAGTGGCTATAGCAATCAGCCCCAGCATTTT	CASSGYSNQPQHF
TRBV5-6	TRBJ1-2	.	.	TGTGCCAGCAGCTTGGATGATAACTATGGCTACACCTTC	CASSLDDNYGYTF
TRBV29-1	TRBJ1-1	.	.	TGCAGCTTCTCAGGCCGGGCAAGCACTGAAGCTTTCTTT	CSFSGRASTEAFF
TRBV18	TRBJ2-3	few	.	TGTGCCAGCTCACTCCAGAGACAGGCTCCAGATACGCAGTATTTT	CASSLQRQAPDTQYF
TRBV12-3/TRBV12-4	TRBJ2-1	many	.	TGTGCCAGCAGCTTCCAGGCCGGGGGAAATGAGCAGTTCTTC	CASSFQAGGNEQFF
TRBV5-4	TRBJ1-1	few	.	TGTGCCAGCACCCAAAAAAGAACGGGGGGCGTTACTGAAGCTTTCTTT	CASTQKRTGGVTEAFF
TRBV10-3	TRBJ2-1	.	TRBD2	TGTGCCATAGGGACTAGCGGGAGGGCCGAGTTCTACAATGAGCAGTTCTTC	CAIGTSGRAEFYNEQFF
TRBV5-6	TRBJ1-1	many	.	TGTGCCAGCAGCTTGAGGCAGGCAGGGACTGAAGCTTTCTTT	CASSLRQAGTEAFF
TRBV3-1	TRBJ2-2	many	.	TGTGCCAGCAGCCCCATCCACACCGGGGAGCTGTTTTTT	CASSPIHTGELFF
TRBV5-1	TRBJ1-2	many	.	TGCGCCAGCACGATGGGTAACTATGGCTACACCTTC	CASTMGNYGYTF
TRBV5-1	TRBJ2-7	many	.	TGCGCCAGCAGCTTGGGGACGGGTAGAGCCTACGAGCAGTACTTC	CASSLGTGRAYEQYF
TRBV28	TRBJ1-5	many	.	TGTGCCAGCAGTTGGGAAACTCAATGGCCCCAGCATTTT	CASSWETQWPQHF
TRBV11-2	TRBJ2-6	many	.	TGTGCCAGCAGCCCCTCTTACGGGGCCAACGTCCTGACTTTC	CASSPSYGANVLTF
TRBV27	TRBJ2-5	.	TRBD2	TGTGCCAGCAGTTTAATCGGACTAGCGGCAAAAGAGACCCAGTACTTC	CASSLIGLAAKETQYF
TRBV20-1	TRBJ2-2	many	TRBD2	TGCAGTGCGAGGACTAGCGGGAGCGCCGGGGAGCTGTTTTTT	CSARTSGSAGELFF
TRBV28	TRBJ2-7	many	TRBD1	TGTGCCAGCAGTCCCACCGCGTGGACAGGACTCTACGAGCAGTACTTC	CASSPTAWTGLYEQYF
TRBV4-1	TRBJ1-1	.	.	TGCGCCAGCAGCCAAGTCTCAGTGCCCAGGACTGAAGCTTTCTTT	CASSQVSVPRTEAFF
TRBV9	TRBJ2-3	many	TRBD1	TGTGCCAGCAGCCCCGGACAGGAGCAAGATACGCAGTATTTT	CASSPGQEQDTQYF
TRBV2	TRBJ1-2	many	.	TGTGCCAGCAGTGAAGCGCGGGGAGGCGGCTATGGCTACACCTTC	CASSEARGGGYGYTF
TRBV2	TRBJ1-5	few	.	TGTGCCAGCAGATTTGACAGTAACAGCAATCAGCCCCAGCATTTT	CASRFDSNSNQPQHF
TRBV20-1	TRBJ1-1	many	.	TGCAGTGCGCGCGTGGGGGGGCGGACTGAAGCTTTCTTT	CSARVGGRTEAFF
TRBV7-9	TRBJ2-4	.	.	TGTGCCAGCAGCTGGCGAACAAACATTCAGTACTTC	CASSWRTNIQYF
TRBV28	TRBJ2-3	many	.	TGTGCCAGCAGTCGACAGTTCACAGATACGCAGTATTTT	CASSRQFTDTQYF
TRBV20-1	TRBJ2-1	many	.	TGCAGTGCTCCGAAGCGTAGGTCCTACAATGAGCAGTTCTTC	CSAPKRRSYNEQFF
TRBV12-3/TRBV12-4	TRBJ1-1	.	.	TGTGCCAGCAGTTGGTCAGGGAGCACTGAAGCTTTCTTT	CASSWSGSTEAFF
TRBV20-1	TRBJ2-3	many	TRBD2	TGCAGTGCTAGGGTGGGGCTAGCGGGGGTTACAGATACGCAGTATTTT	CSARVGLAGVTDTQYF
TRBV7-9	TRBJ2-2	few	.	TGTGCCAGCAGCTTACAGGACACCGGGGAGCTGCTTTTT	CASSLQDTGELLF
TRBV9	TRBJ1-3	.	.	TGTGCCAGCAGCGCAAGGAGACAGGTCTCTGGAAACACCATATATTTT	CASSARRQVSGNTIYF
TRBV28	TRBJ2-7	.	TRBD1	TGTGCCAGCAGTTCCGCCGGGACAGGGCCCTACGAGCAGTACTTC	CASSSAGTGPYEQYF
TRBV2	TRBJ2-7	few	TRBD2	TGTGCCAGCAGTGAACTGGCTAGCGGGGCCTACGAGCAGTACTTC	CASSELASGAYEQYF
TRBV7-2	TRBJ2-7	.	TRBD2	TGTGCCAGCAGCCCCGGTGGACTAGCGATGTTTCACGAGCAGTACTTC	CASSPGGLAMFHEQYF
TRBV3-1	TRBJ2-3	many	.	TGTGCCAGCAGCCAAGACCCTCCTAGCACAGATACGCAGTATTTT	CASSQDPPSTDTQYF
TRBV5-5	TRBJ1-2	few	.	TGTGCCAGCAGCTTGGAACCCCTGGACACCAACTATGGCTACACCTTC	CASSLEPLDTNYGYTF
TRBV5-6	TRBJ1-4	.	.	TGTGCCAGCAGCTTGGGTACATGGACTAATGAAAAACTGTTTTTT	CASSLGTWTNEKLFF
TRBV5-1	TRBJ2-2	many	.	TGCGCCAGCAGCTTTCGTCCCGACATTTCTTTCACCGGGGAGCTGTTTTTT	CASSFRPDISFTGELFF
TRBV3-1	TRBJ2-1	many	.	TGTGCCAGCAGCCAACAAACTGGTTACAATGAGCAGTTCTTC	CASSQQTGYNEQFF
TRBV20-1	TRBJ1-2	many	.	TGCAGTGCTATGGGCGGGGGAAACTTACAGGGCTACACCTTC	CSAMGGGNLQGYTF
TRBV5-1	TRBJ1-1	few	.	TGTGCCAGCAGCTTTTGGGATGGTTCAGGCACTGAAGCTTTCTTT	CASSFWDGSGTEAFF
TRBV28	TRBJ1-1	many	.	TGTGCCAGCAGGCTTTTGACAAACACTGAAGCTTTCTTT	CASRLLTNTEAFF